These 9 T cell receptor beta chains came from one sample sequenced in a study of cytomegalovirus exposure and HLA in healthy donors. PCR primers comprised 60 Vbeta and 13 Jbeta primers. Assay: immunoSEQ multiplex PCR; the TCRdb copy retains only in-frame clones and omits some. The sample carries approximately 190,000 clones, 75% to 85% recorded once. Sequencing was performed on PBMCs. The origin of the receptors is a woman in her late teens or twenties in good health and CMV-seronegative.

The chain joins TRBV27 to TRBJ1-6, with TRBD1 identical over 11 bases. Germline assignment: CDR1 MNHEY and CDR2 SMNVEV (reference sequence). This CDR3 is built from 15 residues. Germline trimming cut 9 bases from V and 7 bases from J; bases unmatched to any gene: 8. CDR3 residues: CASAGTGGGNSPLHF. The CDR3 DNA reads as TGTGCCAGTGCCGGGACAGGGGGGGGGAATTCACCCCTCCACTTT.

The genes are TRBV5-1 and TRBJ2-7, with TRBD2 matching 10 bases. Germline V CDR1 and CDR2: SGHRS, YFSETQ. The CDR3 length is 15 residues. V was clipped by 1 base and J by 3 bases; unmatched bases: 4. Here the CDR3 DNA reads TGCGCCAGCAGCTTGATGCCTAGCGGGAGCTACGAGCAGTACTTC. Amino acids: CASSLMPSGSYEQYF. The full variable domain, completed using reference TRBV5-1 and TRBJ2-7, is KAGVTQTPRYLIKTRGQQVTLSCSPISGHRSVSWYQQTPGQGLQFLFEYFSETQRNKGNFPGRFSGRQFSNSRSEMNVSTLELGDSALYLCASSLMPSGSYEQYFGPGTRLTVT.

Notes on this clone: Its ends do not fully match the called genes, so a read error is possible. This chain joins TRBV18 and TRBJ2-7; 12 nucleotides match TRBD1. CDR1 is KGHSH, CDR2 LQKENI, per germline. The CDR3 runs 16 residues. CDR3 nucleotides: TGTGCCAGCTCACTGAGCTTGGGACAGGGGGCCTACGGGCAGTACTTC. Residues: CASSLSLGQGAYGQYF. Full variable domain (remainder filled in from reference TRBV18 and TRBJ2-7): NAGVMQNPRHLVRRRGQEARLRCSPMKGHSHVYWYRQLPEEGLKFMVYLQKENIIDESGMPKERFSAEFPKEGPSILRIQQVVRGDSAAYFCASSLSLGQGAYGQYFGPGTRLTVT.

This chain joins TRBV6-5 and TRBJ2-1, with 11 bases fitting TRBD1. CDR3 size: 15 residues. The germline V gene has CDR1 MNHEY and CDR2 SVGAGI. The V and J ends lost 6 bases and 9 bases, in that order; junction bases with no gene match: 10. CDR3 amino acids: CASSPTGQGAAEQFF. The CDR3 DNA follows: TGTGCCAGCAGCCCGACTGGACAGGGGGCGGCTGAGCAGTTCTTC.

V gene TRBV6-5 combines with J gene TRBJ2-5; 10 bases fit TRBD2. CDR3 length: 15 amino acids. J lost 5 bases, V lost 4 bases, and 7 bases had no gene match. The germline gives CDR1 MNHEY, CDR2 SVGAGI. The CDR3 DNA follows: TGTGCCAGCAGTTCTACTAGCGGGAAGCGGGAGACCCAGTACTTC. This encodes CASSSTSGKRETQYF.

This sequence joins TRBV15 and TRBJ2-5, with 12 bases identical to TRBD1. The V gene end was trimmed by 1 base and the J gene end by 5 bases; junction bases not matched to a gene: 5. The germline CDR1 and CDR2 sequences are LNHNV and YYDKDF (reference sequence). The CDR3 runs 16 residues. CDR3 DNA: TGTGCCACCAGCAGAGCGGGACAGGGGGCCCGCGAGACCCAGTACTTC. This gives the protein CATSRAGQGARETQYF.

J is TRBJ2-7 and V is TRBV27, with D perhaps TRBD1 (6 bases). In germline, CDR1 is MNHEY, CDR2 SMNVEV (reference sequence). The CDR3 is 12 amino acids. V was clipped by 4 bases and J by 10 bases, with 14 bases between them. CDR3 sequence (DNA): TGTGCCAGCAGTTATCGGCCAGGGGAACAGTACTTC. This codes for CASSYRPGEQYF.

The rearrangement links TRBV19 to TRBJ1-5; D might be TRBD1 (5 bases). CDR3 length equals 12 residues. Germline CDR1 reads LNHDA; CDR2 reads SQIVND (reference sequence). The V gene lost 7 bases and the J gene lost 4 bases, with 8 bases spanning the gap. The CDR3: CASNQGNQPQHF. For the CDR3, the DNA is TGTGCCAGTAACCAGGGTAATCAGCCCCAGCATTTT.

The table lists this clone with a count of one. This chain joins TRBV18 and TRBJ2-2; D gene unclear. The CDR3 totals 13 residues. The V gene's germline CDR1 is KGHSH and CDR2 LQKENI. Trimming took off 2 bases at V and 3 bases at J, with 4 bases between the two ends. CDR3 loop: CASSPFDTGELFF. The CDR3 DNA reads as TGTGCCAGCTCACCATTCGACACCGGGGAGCTGTTTTTT.